These T cell receptor beta chains were read from a single sample in a study of cytomegalovirus exposure and HLA in healthy donors. Clones were read by immunoSEQ multiplex PCR, and TCRdb kept only the in-frame ones, dropping some. The sample includes some 84,000 clones, just over 90% of them seen just once. The specimen was PBMCs. Source of these receptors: a man under 40 in good health and CMV-seronegative. Each CDR3 is given with its conserved first and last residue. The D gene is left open where the match is weak. Part of the rows lack a size; the others show once, few, many or a class for expanded clones.

V gene,D gene,J gene,clone size,CDR3 DNA,CDR3 protein
TRBV5-4,TRBD2,TRBJ2-5,-,TGTGCCAGCAGCTTGGGGCTAGCGGGGAACCAAGAGACCCAGTACTTC,CASSLGLAGNQETQYF
TRBV11-2,-,TRBJ2-5,-,TGTGCCAGCAGCCGAATAGGGGGTGAGACCCAGTACTTC,CASSRIGGETQYF
TRBV28,TRBD1,TRBJ1-6,-,TGTGCCAGCAGTCCGATCCTGGGACAGAATTCACCCCTCCACTTT,CASSPILGQNSPLHF
TRBV6-1,-,TRBJ2-7,-,TGTGCCAGCAGTGAAGACACGACGGGGGGCGGCGAGCAGTACTTC,CASSEDTTGGGEQYF
TRBV18,-,TRBJ2-3,-,TGTGCCAGCTCACCAGCGGATACGCAGTATTTT,CASSPADTQYF
TRBV6-1,-,TRBJ2-3,-,TGTGCCAGCAGTCCGTCTACAGGGTTAGATACGCAGTATTTT,CASSPSTGLDTQYF
TRBV5-1,TRBD2,TRBJ2-3,once,TGCGCCAGCAGCCTCCGGACTAGCGGGAGGACAGATACGCAGTATTTT,CASSLRTSGRTDTQYF
TRBV5-5,-,TRBJ2-2,-,TGTGCCAGCACAAGTAGCGGTTTGGGCACCGGGGAGCTGTTTTTT,CASTSSGLGTGELFF
TRBV6-5,-,TRBJ1-1,-,TGTGCCAGCAGTTACCCTAAGGGGGGGGACACTGAAGCTTTCTTT,CASSYPKGGDTEAFF
TRBV2,-,TRBJ2-7,-,TGTGCCCAATATAGGCCGTTAAGCAGGGGCTACGAGCAGTACTTC,CAQYRPLSRGYEQYF
TRBV6-1,-,TRBJ2-6,few,TGTGCCAGCAGTGAGGTTAGAGCCTCTGGGGCCAACGTCCTGACTTTC,CASSEVRASGANVLTF
TRBV4-1,TRBD1,TRBJ1-1,-,TGCGCCAGCAGCCAAGTTGCTACAGGGGGCTGGGACACTGAAGCTTTCTTT,CASSQVATGGWDTEAFF
TRBV6-1,TRBD1,TRBJ1-4,-,TGTGCCAGCAGTGAAGGACAGGGGAATGAAAAACTGTTTTTT,CASSEGQGNEKLFF
TRBV4-1,TRBD2,TRBJ2-3,once,TGCGCCAGCAGCCAAGTTCCTAGCGGAGGCACAGATACGCAGTATTTT,CASSQVPSGGTDTQYF
TRBV19,-,TRBJ2-7,-,TGTGCCAGCCAAAGGGGAGGAACCTACGAGCAGTACTTC,CASQRGGTYEQYF
TRBV5-6,-,TRBJ1-5,-,TGTGCCAGCAGCTTGGAAGGGGGTTTGGAGCCCCAGCATTTT,CASSLEGGLEPQHF
TRBV9,-,TRBJ2-1,-,TGTGCCAGCAGCCCCCGGACACGAAATGAGCAGTTCTTC,CASSPRTRNEQFF
TRBV29-1,TRBD2,TRBJ2-1,-,TGCAGCGCCGGACTAGCCCAAGACAATGAGCAGTTCTTC,CSAGLAQDNEQFF
TRBV6-1,-,TRBJ2-2,-,TGTGCCAGCAGTGTGGCCAGGGTGGGCGCCGGGGAGCTGTTTTTT,CASSVARVGAGELFF
TRBV11-2,TRBD1,TRBJ1-2,few,TGTGCCAGCAGCTTAGATCGGACAGGGGGTTATGGCTACACCTTC,CASSLDRTGGYGYTF
TRBV28,-,TRBJ2-5,-,TGTGCCAGCAGTTTGGTTGGTTGGGGCGCGGGACAAGAGACCCAGTACTTC,CASSLVGWGAGQETQYF
TRBV9,-,TRBJ2-3,-,TGTGCCAGCAGCGGGGGGACTTTTCGTACGCAGTATTTT,CASSGGTFRTQYF
TRBV6-6,-,TRBJ1-2,-,TGTGCCAGCAGTTACTCGGAGCGGAACTATGGCTACACCTTC,CASSYSERNYGYTF
TRBV5-1,-,TRBJ2-3,-,TGCGCCAGCAGCTTGGGCCTAGCGAGCACAGATACGCAGTATTTT,CASSLGLASTDTQYF
TRBV5-1,-,TRBJ2-5,-,TGCGCCAGCAGCTTGGCCCGAGGGGAGACCCAGTACTTC,CASSLARGETQYF
TRBV29-1,-,TRBJ1-3,-,TGCAGCGCGGTTGGGGGGGGAACTGGAAACACCATATATTTT,CSAVGGGTGNTIYF
TRBV6-5,TRBD1,TRBJ2-5,-,TGTGCCAGCACCCGACAGGGAGAAGAGACCCAGTACTTC,CASTRQGEETQYF
TRBV2,-,TRBJ2-2,-,TGTGCCAGCAGAGCCCAGGTTTCCCCCGGGGAGCTGTTTTTT,CASRAQVSPGELFF
TRBV6-5,-,TRBJ1-2,-,TGTGCCAGCAGACAGAACTATGGCTACACCTTC,CASRQNYGYTF
TRBV5-4,-,TRBJ2-2,-,TGTGCCAGCAGCTCGAGGATTCTTGCGGACACCGGGGAGCTGTTTTTT,CASSSRILADTGELFF
TRBV28,-,TRBJ1-6,-,TGTGCCAGCAGTACAGGGTCACCACGCTCCTATAATTCACCCCTCCACTTT,CASSTGSPRSYNSPLHF
TRBV6-1,-,TRBJ2-7,-,TGTGCCAGCAGTGAAGCCGGGTCGACGGGGGAGCAGTACTTC,CASSEAGSTGEQYF
TRBV10-2,TRBD1,TRBJ1-6,-,TGCGCCAGCTCGGGACAGGGTAATTCACCCCTCCACTTT,CASSGQGNSPLHF
TRBV7-9,-,TRBJ1-3,once,TGTGCCAGCAGCTTAGCAACAGACTCTGGAAACACCATATATTTT,CASSLATDSGNTIYF
TRBV5-1,-,TRBJ2-1,-,TGCGCCAGTGGCCCGCCCGACAATGAGCAGTTCTTC,CASGPPDNEQFF
TRBV4-1,-,TRBJ2-3,-,TGCGCCAGCAGCCAAGCGAGCGCGACCAGAGATACGCAGTATTTT,CASSQASATRDTQYF
TRBV11-2,-,TRBJ2-3,-,TGTGCCAGCAGCTTCGGACTCCCAGATACGCAGTATTTT,CASSFGLPDTQYF
TRBV14,TRBD1,TRBJ1-1,-,TGTGCCAGCAGCCCACAGGGGAGGAACACTGAAGCTTTCTTT,CASSPQGRNTEAFF
TRBV5-1,-,TRBJ1-2,-,TGCGCCAGCAGCTTGGGAGGTCAGAAATATGGCTACACCTTC,CASSLGGQKYGYTF